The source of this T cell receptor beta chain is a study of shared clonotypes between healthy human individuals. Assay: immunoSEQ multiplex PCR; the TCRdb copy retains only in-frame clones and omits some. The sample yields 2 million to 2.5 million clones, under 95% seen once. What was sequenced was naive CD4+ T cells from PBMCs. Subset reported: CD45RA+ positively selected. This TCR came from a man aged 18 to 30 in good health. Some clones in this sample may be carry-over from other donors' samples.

DNA of the CDR3: TGTGCCTGGAGTGTAGGGACCGGGGCGTTTGTACAAAAACTGTTTTTT. Translated, it gives CAWSVGTGAFVQKLFF. This sequence joins TRBV30 and TRBJ1-4; D may be TRBD1 (5 bases). This CDR3 is 16 amino acids long. Trimming took off 0 bases at V and 9 bases at J, with 20 bases between the two ends. Per the germline V gene, CDR1 is GTSNPN and CDR2 is SVGIG (reference sequence).